The 23 T cell receptor beta chains presented below share a single source sample, sequenced in a study of T cell repertoires in cytomegalovirus infection. TCRdb reprocessed the reads with MiXCR, giving one entry per CDR3 protein. The sample contains fewer than 700,000 distinct CDR3 sequences, less than 25% of which appear only once. What was sequenced was CD8+ T cells from PBMCs. Receptors originate from a human donor in good health (CMV status not recorded). Some clones in this sample may be carry-over from other donors' samples.

This clonotype was seen a few times. The CDR3 nucleotides are TGTGCCAGCAGCTTGGAAGGGGAGTTGACCTACAATGAGCAGTTCTTC. It encodes CASSLEGELTYNEQFF. This sequence joins TRBV5-6 and TRBJ2-1, with D possibly called TRBD1 or TRBD2 (5 bases each). The ends were cut back, 0 bases at V and 2 bases at J, with 12 bases in the middle. The CDR3 sequence is 16 residues long. CDR1 and CDR2 (germline): SGHDT, YYEEEE.

The CDR3 loop is CASTLTLDLQEIQETQYF. The CDR3 DNA is TGTGCCAGCACCTTAACCCTAGATCTCCAAGAGATTCAAGAGACCCAGTACTTC. The chain carries TRBV12-3 or TRBV12-4 and TRBJ2-5; D unclear. V was pared by 7 bases and J by 2 bases, with 26 bases between. This CDR3 spans 18 amino acids.

The chain is built from TRBV6-5 and TRBJ2-1, with 10 nucleotides matching TRBD1. Germline-derived CDR1 and CDR2 are MNHEY and SVGAGI. CDR3 length: 15 amino acids. The trim removed 6 bases at V and 5 bases at J, leaving 7 bases unmatched. For the CDR3, the DNA is TGTGCCAGCAGCCGGGACAGGGGTTGGGACAATGAGCAGTTCTTC. The encoded protein is CASSRDRGWDNEQFF.

This clonotype has ten or more counts. The genes are TRBV23-1 and TRBJ2-7; 13 positions match TRBD2. TRBV23-1 is identified as an open reading frame with a role that is uncertain. The CDR3 has 16 residues. V was pared by 2 bases and J by 2 bases, with 3 bases of the junction left unmatched. CDR3 loop: CASSQGLAGATYEQYV. CDR3 DNA: TGCGCCAGCAGTCAAGGACTAGCGGGGGCCACCTACGAGCAGTACGTC.

This clonotype showed up just a few times. For the CDR3, the DNA is TGTGCCAGCAGCCTAATAGGGGGCCCCCAAGAGACCCAGTACTTC. Translation: CASSLIGGPQETQYF. The chain employs TRBV14 and TRBJ2-5; TRBD1 matches at 7 bases. This CDR3 is built from 15 residues. Trimming cost V 4 bases and J 1 base; bases outside gene matches: 6. Germline values: CDR1 SGHDN, CDR2 FVKESK.

This rearrangement joins TRBV29-1 to TRBJ2-1; 13 positions agree with TRBD2. Germline V CDR1 and CDR2: SQVTM, ANQGSEA. The trim removed 3 bases at V and 5 bases at J, leaving 16 bases unmatched. This CDR3 region has 19 residues. CDR3 region: CSVEQWTSGGATLDNEQFF. In DNA, the CDR3 is TGCAGCGTTGAGCAATGGACTAGCGGGGGCGCGACGTTGGACAATGAGCAGTTCTTC.

The chain has TRBV12-3 or TRBV12-4 and TRBJ1-1; D uncertain. The CDR3 is made up of 15 amino acids. V was clipped by 7 bases and J by 1 base, with 16 bases between them. The CDR3 sequence is CASTPMGGGNTEAFF. In nucleotides, the CDR3 is TGTGCCAGCACTCCAATGGGCGGCGGGAACACTGAAGCTTTCTTT.

V is TRBV27 and J is TRBJ2-1; D not resolved. CDR3 length: 15 residues. V lost 2 bases and J lost 5, with 13 bases in between. Germline lookup yields CDR1 MNHEY and CDR2 SMNVEV (reference sequence). The CDR3 region is CASSLHYPQNNEQFF. CDR3 DNA sequence: TGTGCCAGCAGTTTACACTACCCCCAGAACAATGAGCAGTTCTTC.

This clonotype was counted at least ten times. The chain has TRBV6-6 and TRBJ1-2; D gene uncertain. V was cut by 0 bases and J by 6 bases, with 11 bases left in between. This CDR3 comprises 14 residues. The germline V gene has CDR1 MNHNY and CDR2 SVGAGI (reference sequence). The CDR3 bases are TGTGCCAGCAGTTACTCTTCGTTCGGCGATGGCTACACCTTC. This codes for CASSYSSFGDGYTF.

This sequence joins TRBV4-1 and TRBJ2-5, with no clear D. The CDR3 is made up of 16 amino acids. Germline lookup yields CDR1 MGHRA and CDR2 YSYEKL. With 1 base removed from V and 2 bases from J, the gap between germline ends came to 14 bases. The CDR3 reads CASSQAPSELQETQYF. The CDR3 bases are TGCGCCAGCAGCCAAGCGCCGTCGGAACTACAAGAGACCCAGTACTTC.

This clonotype has more than one count but fewer than ten. The chain employs TRBV7-9 and TRBJ2-4; 13 positions agree with TRBD2. The germline CDR1 and CDR2 sequences are SEHNR and FQNEAQ (reference sequence). V gave up 5 bases and J gave up 4 bases; unmatched junction bases: 5. The CDR3 runs to 16 residues. The CDR3 nucleotides are TGTGCCAGCAGCGCGGGACTAGCGGGGCCTAAAAACATTCAGTACTTC. Translated, it gives CASSAGLAGPKNIQYF.

V usage is TRBV6-2 or TRBV6-3 and J usage is TRBJ2-3; 15 bases fit TRBD2. Germline V gene data show CDR1 as MNHEY and CDR2 as SVGEGT. The CDR3 covers 18 residues. Trimming took 4 bases from V and 4 from J; bases not matched to a gene: 9. The CDR3 bases are TGTGCCAGCAGTTTCGGACTAGCGGGGGGGCTGGTATCAGATACGCAGTATTTT. It yields the protein CASSFGLAGGLVSDTQYF.

The rearrangement links TRBV10-3 to TRBJ1-2; TRBD1 agrees at 7 bases. The CDR3 totals 14 residues. V was clipped by 6 bases and J by 2 bases; unmatched bases: 6. Germline loops: CDR1 ENHRY, CDR2 SYGVKD. CDR3 in DNA: TGTGCCATCAGGTATCCGGGACAGAACTATGGCTACACCTTC. It specifies CAIRYPGQNYGYTF.

This rearrangement joins TRBV11-2 to TRBJ2-3; D is undetermined. Germline-derived CDR1 and CDR2 are SGHAT and FQNNGV. The CDR3 is 15 residues long. V lost 2 bases and J lost 2, with 11 bases in between. The CDR3 sequence is CASSLNRRITDTQYF. The CDR3 nucleotides read TGTGCCAGCAGCTTAAATCGACGGATCACAGATACGCAGTATTTT.

In its sample, this clonotype was seen many times. The chain has TRBV7-9 and TRBJ1-2; a possible D gene is TRBD1 (6 bases). The CDR3 has 16 amino acids. The germline V gene has CDR1 SEHNR and CDR2 FQNEAQ (reference sequence). Trimming took off 1 base at V and 4 bases at J, with 16 bases between the two ends. CDR3 protein: CASSLGGDTRGYGYTF. CDR3 nucleotide sequence: TGTGCCAGCAGCTTAGGTGGGGACACCCGGGGCTATGGCTACACCTTC.

This chain links TRBV28 with TRBJ1-2; D is unresolved. The V end was cut by 3 bases, the J end by 4 bases, with 9 bases between. CDR3 length: 13 residues. CDR1 is MDHEN and CDR2 is SYDVKM in the germline V gene. CDR3 bases: TGTGCCAGCAGTTTGGACGGATCCTATGGCTACACCTTC. This translates into CASSLDGSYGYTF.

The V call is TRBV12-5, the J call TRBJ2-1; D remains ambiguous. The germline V and J ends were trimmed by 2 bases and 9 bases, with 5 bases remaining between them. Germline assignment: CDR1 LGHNT and CDR2 FRNRAP. The CDR3 length is 11 residues. The CDR3 reads CASGLNFEQFF. The CDR3 DNA is TGTGCTAGTGGTTTGAATTTTGAGCAGTTCTTC.

The chain is built from TRBV2 and TRBJ2-3; possible D gene TRBD1, 6 bases. V lost 4 bases to trimming and J lost 6 bases, with 20 bases between them. The CDR3 has 16 amino acids. Germline V gene sequence: CDR1 SNHLY, CDR2 FYNNEI. The CDR3 bases are TGTGCCAGCAGTGGGGTCAGGGGACCATCGCAGGATACGCAGTATTTT. It is translated as CASSGVRGPSQDTQYF.

The table lists this clonotype with many counts. The chain is built from TRBV7-6 and TRBJ2-2; D may correspond to TRBD1 or TRBD2 (5 bases each). The CDR3 contains 16 residues. CDR1 and CDR2 from the germline V gene are SGHVS and FNYEAQ. Trimming removed 3 bases at V and 2 bases at J, with 13 bases between. CDR3 region: CASSFGWGINTGELFF. The CDR3 DNA reads as TGTGCCAGCAGCTTTGGGTGGGGGATTAACACCGGGGAGCTGTTTTTT.

This clonotype was counted many times. The chain employs TRBV7-8 and TRBJ2-1; either TRBD1 or TRBD2 may supply D (5 bases each). This CDR3 is 15 amino acids long. Germline V gene lookup returns CDR1 SGHVS and CDR2 FQNEAQ. Trimming removed 5 bases from V and 7 bases from J, with 18 bases in between. The CDR3 loop is CASSRTSGGRNEQFF. CDR3 bases: TGTGCCAGCAGCAGAACTAGTGGGGGTAGGAATGAGCAGTTCTTC.

The chain is built from TRBV28 and TRBJ2-7; TRBD1 aligns across 9 bases. Germline CDR1 reads MDHEN; CDR2 reads SYDVKM. V gave up 5 bases and J gave up 3 bases; unmatched junction bases: 8. The CDR3 is 15 residues long. The DNA for the CDR3 is TGTGCCAGCAGTCCGATGGGGGACAGGGACTACGAGCAGTACGTC. Translated, it gives CASSPMGDRDYEQYV.

The table lists this clonotype with many counts. The chain couples TRBV20-1 to TRBJ2-7; D possibly matches TRBD1 or TRBD2 (5 bases each). V lost 4 bases and J 4 bases, leaving 14 bases between the germline ends. Germline CDR1 is DFQATT and CDR2 is SNEGSKA (reference sequence). The CDR3 spans 13 residues. The CDR3 protein is CSATHRDPYEQYV. Here the CDR3 DNA reads TGCAGTGCTACTCACCGGGACCCTTACGAGCAGTACGTC.

The genes are TRBV12-3 or TRBV12-4 and TRBJ2-5; TRBD1 matches 8 bases. The CDR3 contains 14 residues. V lost 6 bases to trimming and J lost 4 bases; unmatched junction nucleotides: 7. The CDR3, as DNA: TGTGCCAGCAGCCTGACAGGGGCATTAGAGACCCAGTACTTC. This gives the protein CASSLTGALETQYF.